What follows is one T cell receptor (beta chain) and its context. This record comes from a study of blood T cell repertoires in COVID-19. The length of the CDR3 is 13 residues. Germline V gene sequence: CDR1 SQVTM, CDR2 ANQGSEA. Deletions cut 7 bases from V and 0 bases from J, with 12 bases between. As originally analysed: Reference gene primer amplification in the assay estimated nucleated cell counts. Sequenced by immunoSEQ multiplex PCR; TCRdb stores in-frame clones only, minus some. The V and J calls and clone size were taken over from that table, and D and trimming were inferred from the DNA. This table holds about 11,000 clones, approximately 84% found once.

Sequencing was performed on peripheral blood. The clonotype was recovered from a man in his fifties with active COVID-19. The chain recombines TRBV29-1 with TRBJ1-2; a possible D gene is TRBD1 (6 bases). In nucleotides, the CDR3 is TGCAGCGCTTTGACAGGAGCTAACTATGGCTACACCTTC. This translates into CSALTGANYGYTF.